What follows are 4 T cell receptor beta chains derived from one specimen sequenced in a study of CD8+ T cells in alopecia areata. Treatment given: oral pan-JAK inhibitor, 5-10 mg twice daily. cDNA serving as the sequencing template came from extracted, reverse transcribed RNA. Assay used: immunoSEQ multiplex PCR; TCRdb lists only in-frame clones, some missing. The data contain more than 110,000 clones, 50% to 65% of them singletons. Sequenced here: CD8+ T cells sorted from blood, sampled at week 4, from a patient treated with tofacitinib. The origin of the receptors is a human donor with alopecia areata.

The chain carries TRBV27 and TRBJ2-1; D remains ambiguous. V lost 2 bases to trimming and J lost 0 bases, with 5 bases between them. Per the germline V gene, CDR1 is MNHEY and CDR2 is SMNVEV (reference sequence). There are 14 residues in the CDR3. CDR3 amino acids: CASSLRFSYNEQFF. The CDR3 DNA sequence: TGTGCCAGCAGTTTACGCTTCTCCTACAATGAGCAGTTCTTC.

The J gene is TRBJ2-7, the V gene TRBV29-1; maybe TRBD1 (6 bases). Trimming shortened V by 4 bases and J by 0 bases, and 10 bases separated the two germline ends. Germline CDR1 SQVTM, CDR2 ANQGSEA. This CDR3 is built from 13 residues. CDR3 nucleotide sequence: TGCAGCGTTGTCCGGGACAACTCCTACGAGCAGTACTTC. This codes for CSVVRDNSYEQYF.

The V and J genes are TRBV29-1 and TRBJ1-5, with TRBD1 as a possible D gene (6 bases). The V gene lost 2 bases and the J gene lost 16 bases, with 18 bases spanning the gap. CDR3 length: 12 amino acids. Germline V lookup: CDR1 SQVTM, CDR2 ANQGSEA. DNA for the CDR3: TGCAGCGTTGAAACATTCCGGGACATGTTACATTTT. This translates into CSVETFRDMLHF.

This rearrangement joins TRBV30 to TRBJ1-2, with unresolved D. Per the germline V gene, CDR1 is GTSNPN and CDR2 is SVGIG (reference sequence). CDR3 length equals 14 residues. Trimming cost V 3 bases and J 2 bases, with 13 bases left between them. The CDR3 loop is CAWSHRGRNYGYTF. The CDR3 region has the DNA TGTGCCTGGAGCCATCGAGGCAGAAACTATGGCTACACCTTC.